This TCR beta chain stems from a study of control samples from healthy donors and cancer patients. The data were produced by immunoSEQ multiplex PCR, yet TCRdb's version contains in-frame clones alone and is incomplete. This sample yields about 150,000 clones, of which over 90% are seen a single time; 2% to 2.5% belongs to the top ten. The germline V gene encodes CDR1 MDHEN and CDR2 SYDVKM. This CDR3 is built from 16 residues. J lost 2 bases, V lost 7 bases, and 8 bases had no gene match. The sequence was collected from a man in his fifties or sixties in good health. Sequencing used blood. The chain couples TRBV28 to TRBJ2-5; 12 nucleotides agree with TRBD2. The CDR3 loop reads CASTETSGRRQETQYF. Here the CDR3 DNA reads TGTGCCAGCACCGAGACTAGCGGGAGACGGCAAGAGACCCAGTACTTC. The variable domain in full, with the rest retrieved from reference TRBV28 and TRBJ2-5, is DVKVTQSSRYLVKRTGEKVFLECVQDMDHENMFWYRQDPGLGLRLIYFSYDVKMKEKGDIPEGYSVSREKKERFSLILESASTNQTSMYLCASTETSGRRQETQYFGPGTRLLVL.